This entry concerns a single TCR beta chain. Authors' data handling: Cell counts per sample came from amplifying reference gene primers. Profiled with immunoSEQ multiplex PCR; TCRdb holds only in-frame clones, not every one. The DNA was the basis for D and trimming; V, J and clone size are from that table. The sample consists of 300,000 to 400,000 clones, around 91% of them appearing once. V dropped 3 bases and J dropped 3 bases, with 6 bases sitting between them. Germline V lookup: CDR1 SGHDN, CDR2 FVKESK. CDR3 length: 12 residues. The record originates from a study of blood T cell repertoires in COVID-19. The overall study: Nucleic acid was either cDNA or gDNA, and it came from T cells, B-cell-depleted T cells, or PBMCs.

The origin of this receptor is a woman between 18 and 30 years old who had recovered from COVID-19. The chain couples TRBV14 to TRBJ2-7; D remains unclear. The sample consisted of peripheral blood. The CDR3 here is CASSQGSYEQYV. The DNA of the CDR3 is TGTGCCAGCAGCCAGGGCAGCTACGAGCAGTACGTC.